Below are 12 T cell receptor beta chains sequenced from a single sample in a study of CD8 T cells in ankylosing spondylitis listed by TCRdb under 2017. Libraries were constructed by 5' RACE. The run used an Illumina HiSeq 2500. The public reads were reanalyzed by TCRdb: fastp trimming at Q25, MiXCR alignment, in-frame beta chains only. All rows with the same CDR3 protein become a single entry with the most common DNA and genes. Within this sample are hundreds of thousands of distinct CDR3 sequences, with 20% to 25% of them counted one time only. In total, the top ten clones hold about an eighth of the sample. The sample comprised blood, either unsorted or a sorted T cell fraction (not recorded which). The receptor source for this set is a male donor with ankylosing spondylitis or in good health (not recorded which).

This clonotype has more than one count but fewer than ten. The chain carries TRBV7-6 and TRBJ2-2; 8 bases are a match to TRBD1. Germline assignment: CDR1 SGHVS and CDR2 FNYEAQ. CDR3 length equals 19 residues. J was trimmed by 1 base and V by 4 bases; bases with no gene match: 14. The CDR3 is CASSSNGQGVSVNTGELFF. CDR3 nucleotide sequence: TGTGCCAGCAGCTCCAACGGACAGGGCGTGTCGGTGAACACCGGGGAGCTGTTTTTT.

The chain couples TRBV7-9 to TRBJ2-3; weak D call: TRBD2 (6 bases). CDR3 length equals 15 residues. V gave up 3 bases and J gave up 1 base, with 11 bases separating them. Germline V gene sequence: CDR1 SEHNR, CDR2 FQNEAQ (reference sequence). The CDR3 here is CASSFASAGTDTQYF. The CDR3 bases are TGTGCCAGCAGCTTTGCTAGCGCGGGCACAGATACGCAGTATTTT. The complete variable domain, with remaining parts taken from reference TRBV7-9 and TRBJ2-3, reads DTGVSQNPRHKITKRGQNVTFRCDPISEHNRLYWYRQTLGQGPEFLTYFQNEAQLEKSRLLSDRFSAERPKGSFSTLEIQRTEQGDSAMYLCASSFASAGTDTQYFGPGTRLTVL.

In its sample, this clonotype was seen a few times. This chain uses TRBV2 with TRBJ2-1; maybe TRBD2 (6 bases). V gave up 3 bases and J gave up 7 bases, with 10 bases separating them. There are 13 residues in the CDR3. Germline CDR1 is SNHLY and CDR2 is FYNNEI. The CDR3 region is CASSDTSFNEQFF. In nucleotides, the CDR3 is TGTGCCAGCAGTGATACTAGCTTTAATGAGCAGTTCTTC.

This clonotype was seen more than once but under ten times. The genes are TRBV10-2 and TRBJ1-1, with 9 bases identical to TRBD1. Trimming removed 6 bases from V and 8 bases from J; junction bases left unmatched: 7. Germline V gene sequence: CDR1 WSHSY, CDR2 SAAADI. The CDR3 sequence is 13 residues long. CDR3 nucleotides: TGCGCCAGCAGGCAACAGGGGGCAGAGGAAGCTTTCTTT. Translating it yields CASRQQGAEEAFF.

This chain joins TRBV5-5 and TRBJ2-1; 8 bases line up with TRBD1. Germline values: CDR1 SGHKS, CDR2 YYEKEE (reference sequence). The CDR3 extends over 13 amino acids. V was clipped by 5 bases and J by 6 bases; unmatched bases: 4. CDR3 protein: CASRRTGSNEQFF. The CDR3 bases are TGTGCCAGCAGGCGGACAGGGAGCAATGAGCAGTTCTTC.

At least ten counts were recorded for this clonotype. The DNA of the CDR3 is TGCAGTGCTAGAGATTTCAGGGCTGGCAATCAGCCCCAGCATTTT. This gives the protein CSARDFRAGNQPQHF. This chain connects TRBV20-1 to TRBJ1-5, with D maybe TRBD1 (5 bases). Germline V lookup: CDR1 DFQATT, CDR2 SNEGSKA (reference sequence). The ends were cut back, 0 bases at V and 2 bases at J, with 11 bases in the middle. The CDR3 spans 15 residues.

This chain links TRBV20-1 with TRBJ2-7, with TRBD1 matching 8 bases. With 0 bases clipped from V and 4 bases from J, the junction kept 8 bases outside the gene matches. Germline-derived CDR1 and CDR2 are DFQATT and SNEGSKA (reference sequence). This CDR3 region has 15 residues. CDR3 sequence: CSARDRTGILYEQYF. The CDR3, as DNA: TGCAGTGCTAGAGATAGGACAGGGATTTTATACGAGCAGTACTTC.

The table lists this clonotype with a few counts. CDR3 DNA: TGTGCCAGCAGCTTAGGGGCAGGCCAACAGAACACTGAAGCTTTCTTT. This encodes CASSLGAGQQNTEAFF. This rearrangement joins TRBV7-9 to TRBJ1-1; D call uncertain. V lost 1 base and J 1 base, leaving 13 bases between the germline ends. Looked up from germline, CDR1 is SEHNR and CDR2 is FQNEAQ (reference sequence). The CDR3 is made up of 16 amino acids.

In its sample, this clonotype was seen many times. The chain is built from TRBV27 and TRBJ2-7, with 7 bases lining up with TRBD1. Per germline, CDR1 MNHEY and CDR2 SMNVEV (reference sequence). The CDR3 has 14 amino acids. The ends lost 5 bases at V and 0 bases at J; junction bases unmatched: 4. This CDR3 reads CASSPWDSSYEQYF. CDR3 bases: TGTGCCAGCAGTCCCTGGGACAGCTCCTACGAGCAGTACTTC.

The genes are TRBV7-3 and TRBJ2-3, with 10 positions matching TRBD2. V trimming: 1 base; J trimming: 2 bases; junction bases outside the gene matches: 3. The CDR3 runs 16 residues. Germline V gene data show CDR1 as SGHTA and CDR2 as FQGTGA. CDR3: CASSLMGTSATDTQYF. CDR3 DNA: TGTGCCAGCAGCTTAATGGGGACTAGCGCCACAGATACGCAGTATTTT.

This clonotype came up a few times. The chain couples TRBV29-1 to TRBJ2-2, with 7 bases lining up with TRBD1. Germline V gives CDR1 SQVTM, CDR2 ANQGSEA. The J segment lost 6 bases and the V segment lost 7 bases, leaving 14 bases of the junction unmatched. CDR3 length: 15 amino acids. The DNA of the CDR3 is TGCAGCGCCCTTTCCGGGCAGGGGGTGGCCGGGGAGCTGTTTTTT. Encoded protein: CSALSGQGVAGELFF.

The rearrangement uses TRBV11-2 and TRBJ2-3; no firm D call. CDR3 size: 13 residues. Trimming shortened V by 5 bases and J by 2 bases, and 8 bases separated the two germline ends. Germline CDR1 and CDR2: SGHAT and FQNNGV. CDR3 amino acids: CASSEMPTDTQYF. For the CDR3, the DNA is TGTGCCAGCAGCGAAATGCCCACAGATACGCAGTATTTT.